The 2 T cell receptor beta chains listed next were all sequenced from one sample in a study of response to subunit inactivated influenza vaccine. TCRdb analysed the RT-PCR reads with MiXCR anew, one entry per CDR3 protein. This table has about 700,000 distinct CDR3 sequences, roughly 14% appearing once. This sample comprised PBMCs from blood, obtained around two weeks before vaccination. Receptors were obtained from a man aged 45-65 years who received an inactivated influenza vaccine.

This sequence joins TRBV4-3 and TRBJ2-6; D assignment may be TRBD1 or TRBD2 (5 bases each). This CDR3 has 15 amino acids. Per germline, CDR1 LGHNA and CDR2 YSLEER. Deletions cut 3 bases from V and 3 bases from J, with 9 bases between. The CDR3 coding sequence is TGCGCCAGCAGCCAGGGACGTAGTGGGGCCAACGTCCTGACTTTC. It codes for CASSQGRSGANVLTF.

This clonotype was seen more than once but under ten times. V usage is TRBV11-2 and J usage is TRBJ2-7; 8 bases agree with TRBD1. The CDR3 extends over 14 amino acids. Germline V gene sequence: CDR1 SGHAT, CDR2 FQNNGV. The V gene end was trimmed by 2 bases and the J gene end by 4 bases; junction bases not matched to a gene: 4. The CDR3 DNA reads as TGTGCCAGCAGCTTAATCCAGGGGGCTTACGAGCAGTACTTC. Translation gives CASSLIQGAYEQYF.